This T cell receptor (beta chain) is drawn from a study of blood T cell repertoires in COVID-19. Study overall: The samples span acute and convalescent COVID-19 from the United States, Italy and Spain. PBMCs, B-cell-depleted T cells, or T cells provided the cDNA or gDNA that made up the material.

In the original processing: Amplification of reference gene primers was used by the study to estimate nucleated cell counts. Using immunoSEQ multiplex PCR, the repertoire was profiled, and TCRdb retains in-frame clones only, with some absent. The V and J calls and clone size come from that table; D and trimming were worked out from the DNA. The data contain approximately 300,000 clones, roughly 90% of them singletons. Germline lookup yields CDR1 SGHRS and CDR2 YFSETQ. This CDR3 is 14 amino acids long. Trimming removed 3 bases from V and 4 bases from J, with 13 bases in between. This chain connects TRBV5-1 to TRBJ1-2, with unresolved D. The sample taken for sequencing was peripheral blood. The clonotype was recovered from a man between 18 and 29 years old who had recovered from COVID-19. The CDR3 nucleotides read TGCGCCAGCAGCTCCGAGCTAGGGAGCTATGGCTACACCTTC. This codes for CASSSELGSYGYTF.